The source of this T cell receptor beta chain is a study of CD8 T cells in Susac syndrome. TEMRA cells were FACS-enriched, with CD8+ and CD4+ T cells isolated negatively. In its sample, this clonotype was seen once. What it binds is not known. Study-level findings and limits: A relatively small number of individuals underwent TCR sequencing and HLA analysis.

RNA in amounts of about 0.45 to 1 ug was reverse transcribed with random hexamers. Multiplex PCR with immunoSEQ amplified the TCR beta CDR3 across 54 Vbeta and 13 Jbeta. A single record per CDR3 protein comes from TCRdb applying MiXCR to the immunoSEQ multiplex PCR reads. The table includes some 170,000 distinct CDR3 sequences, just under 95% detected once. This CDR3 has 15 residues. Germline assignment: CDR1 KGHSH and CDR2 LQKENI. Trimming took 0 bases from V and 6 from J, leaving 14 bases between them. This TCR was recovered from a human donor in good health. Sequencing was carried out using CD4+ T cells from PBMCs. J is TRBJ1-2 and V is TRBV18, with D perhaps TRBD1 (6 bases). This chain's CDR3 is CASSPPMQTGHGYTF. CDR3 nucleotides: TGTGCCAGCTCACCACCCATGCAGACAGGCCATGGCTACACCTTC.